This T cell receptor beta chain was observed in a study of beta chain features in type 1 diabetes. Turning to this clone: Its antigen is currently unknown.

Investigators reverse transcribed all isolated RNA, so they sequenced expressed TCRB transcripts. Sequencing used immunoSEQ multiplex PCR; TCRdb keeps in-frame clones, though not all of them. The data hold 300,000 to 400,000 clones, with roughly 13% observed a single time. V lost 6 bases to trimming and J lost 5 bases; unmatched junction nucleotides: 2. Germline assignment: CDR1 SNHLY and CDR2 FYNNEI. The CDR3 spans 13 residues. Overall study findings and caveats: Significant though moderate, a shortening of TCRB CDR3s appeared in all four CD4+ subsets of Type 1 diabetes patients. The naive, central memory and Treg TCRB repertoires showed an apparent similarity that was greater among patients than among healthy donors.

The collection from each donor was one heparinised blood draw averaging around 120 mL. Via CD45RO/CCR7/CD25/CD127/CD95/CD27, cells of the CD4+ naive, central memory, regulatory and stem cell-like memory subsets were sorted. Sort purity for all populations was recorded as exceeding 98%. The TCR sequence derives from a woman between 18 and 29 years old with type 1 diabetes. The sequencing input was naive CD4+ T cells from blood. V and J are TRBV2 and TRBJ1-5; TRBD1 matches at 9 bases. The CDR3 DNA reads as TGTGCCAGCAGGGGACAGGGCGATCAGCCCCAGCATTTT. As protein: CASRGQGDQPQHF.